This T cell receptor beta chain comes out of a study of monozygotic twins with inflammatory bowel disease. Whole-study results and caveats: Different subtypes (of T cells) could not be told apart from one another. Repertoire likeness was no different across concordant and discordant twins, perhaps owing to restricted power.

CDR3 length: 13 amino acids. A note on this clonotype: Its specificity is unknown.

TCRalpha and TCRbeta cDNA was put through two nested PCRs of approximately 17 and 9 cycles. One entry per CDR3 protein, without DNA, is what TCRdb gives after re-calling the 5' RACE reads. The sample totals roughly 150,000 distinct CDR3 sequences; its top ten clones hold 1% to 1.5%. The rearrangement uses TRBV12-3 or TRBV12-4 and TRBJ2-5; TCRdb's D call of TRBD1 is untestable without DNA. This TCR came from a human donor with ulcerative colitis or Crohn's disease, or a healthy co-twin of an affected twin (not recorded which). The sample taken for sequencing was blood. This chain's CDR3 is CASRTGGLETQYF.